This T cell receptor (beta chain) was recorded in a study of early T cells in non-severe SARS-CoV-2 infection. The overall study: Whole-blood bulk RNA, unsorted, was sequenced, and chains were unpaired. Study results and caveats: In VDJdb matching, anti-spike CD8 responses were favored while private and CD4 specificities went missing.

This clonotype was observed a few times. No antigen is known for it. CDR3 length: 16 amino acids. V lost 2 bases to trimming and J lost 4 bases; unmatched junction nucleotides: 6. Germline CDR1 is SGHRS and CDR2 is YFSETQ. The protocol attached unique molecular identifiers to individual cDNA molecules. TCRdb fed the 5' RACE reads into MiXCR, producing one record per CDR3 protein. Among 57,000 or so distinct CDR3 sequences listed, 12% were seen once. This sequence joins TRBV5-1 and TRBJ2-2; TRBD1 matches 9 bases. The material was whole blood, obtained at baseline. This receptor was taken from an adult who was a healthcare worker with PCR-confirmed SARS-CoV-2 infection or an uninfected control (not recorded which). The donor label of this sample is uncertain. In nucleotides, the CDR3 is TGCGCCAGCAGCTTACGGACAGGGGCGGGCACCGGGGAGCTGTTTTTT. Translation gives CASSLRTGAGTGELFF.